This section outlines one T cell receptor beta chain sequence together with its context. Its target is not known. This sample is drawn from a study of T cells after yellow fever vaccination. Study information: Preparation of the low-cell-number fractions used SMART-Seq v4 Ultra Low Input.

The study made its TCR cDNA through 5'RACE template switching. That step introduced a universal primer site along with UMIs. TCRdb fed the 5' RACE reads into MiXCR, producing one record per CDR3 protein. The sample includes 500,000 to 700,000 distinct CDR3 sequences, about a fifth seen only once; the top ten take 13% to 15%. Looked up from germline, CDR1 is SGHRS and CDR2 is YFSETQ. Germline trimming cut 4 bases from V and 7 bases from J; bases unmatched to any gene: 15. This CDR3 region has 19 residues. General study findings and limits: Just a small share of clonotypes turned up in the CD4 compartment as well as the CD8 compartment. Re-detected after boosting: most primary clones, almost 98% of CD4 and 75% to 90% of CD8.

The material was PBMCs, obtained 15 days after the yellow fever booster vaccination. The sequence came from a man between 25 and 39 years old who received the YFV17D yellow fever vaccine. The chain combines TRBV5-1 with TRBJ2-1, with TRBD2 matching over 15 bases. The CDR3 reads CASSRRTGSGLAGGNEQFF. The CDR3 DNA reads TGCGCCAGCAGCCGAAGGACAGGGTCTGGACTAGCGGGAGGGAATGAGCAGTTCTTC.